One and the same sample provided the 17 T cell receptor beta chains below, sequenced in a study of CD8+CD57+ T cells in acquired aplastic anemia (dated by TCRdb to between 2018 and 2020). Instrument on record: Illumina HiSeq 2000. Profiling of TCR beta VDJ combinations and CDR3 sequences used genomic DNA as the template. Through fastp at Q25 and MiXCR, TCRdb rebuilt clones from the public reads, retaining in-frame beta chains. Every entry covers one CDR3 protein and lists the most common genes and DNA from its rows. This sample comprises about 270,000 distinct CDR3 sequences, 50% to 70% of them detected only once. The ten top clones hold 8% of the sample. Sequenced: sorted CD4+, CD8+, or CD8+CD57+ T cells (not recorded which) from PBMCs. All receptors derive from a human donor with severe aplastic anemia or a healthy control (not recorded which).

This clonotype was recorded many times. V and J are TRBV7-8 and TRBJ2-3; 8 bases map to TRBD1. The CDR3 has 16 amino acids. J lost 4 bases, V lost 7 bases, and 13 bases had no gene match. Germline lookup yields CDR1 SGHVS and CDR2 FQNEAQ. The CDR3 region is CASIKDRENRPDTQYF. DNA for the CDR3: TGTGCCAGCATTAAGGACAGGGAGAATCGGCCAGATACGCAGTATTTT.

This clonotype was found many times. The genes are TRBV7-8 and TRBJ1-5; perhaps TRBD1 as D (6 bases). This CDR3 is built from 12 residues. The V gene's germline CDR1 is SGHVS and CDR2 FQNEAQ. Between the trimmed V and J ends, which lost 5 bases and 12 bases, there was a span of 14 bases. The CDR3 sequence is CASSDPGGSQHF. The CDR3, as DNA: TGTGCCAGCAGCGACCCGGGGGGCAGCCAGCATTTT.

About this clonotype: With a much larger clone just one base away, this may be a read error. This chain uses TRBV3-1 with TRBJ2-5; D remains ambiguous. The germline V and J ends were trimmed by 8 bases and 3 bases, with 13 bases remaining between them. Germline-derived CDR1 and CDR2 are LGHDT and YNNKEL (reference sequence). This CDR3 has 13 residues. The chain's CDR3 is CASYMWGKETQYF. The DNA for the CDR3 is TGTGCCAGCTATATGTGGGGAAAAGAGACCCAGTACTTC.

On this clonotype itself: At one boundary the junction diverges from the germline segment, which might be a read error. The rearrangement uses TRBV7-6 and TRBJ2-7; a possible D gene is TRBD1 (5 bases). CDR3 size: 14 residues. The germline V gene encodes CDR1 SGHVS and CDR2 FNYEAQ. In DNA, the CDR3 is TGTGCTAGCAGCTTAGTGTTGGGGCGAGGCGAGCAGTACTTC. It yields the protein CASSLVLGRGEQYF.

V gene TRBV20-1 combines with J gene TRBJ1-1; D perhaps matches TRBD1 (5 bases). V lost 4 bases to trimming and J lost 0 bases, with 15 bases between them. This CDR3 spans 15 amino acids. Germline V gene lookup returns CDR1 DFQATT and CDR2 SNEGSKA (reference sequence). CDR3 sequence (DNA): TGCAGTGCTACGGAAGGGGCCGCGTTGAACACTGAAGCTTTCTTT. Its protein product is CSATEGAALNTEAFF.

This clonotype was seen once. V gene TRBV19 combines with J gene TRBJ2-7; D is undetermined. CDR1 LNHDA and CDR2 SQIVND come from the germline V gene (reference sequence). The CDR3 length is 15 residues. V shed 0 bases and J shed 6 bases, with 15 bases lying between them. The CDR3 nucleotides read TGTGCCAGTAGTATAGATCCGTCTGGACGGTCCGAGCAGTACTTC. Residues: CASSIDPSGRSEQYF. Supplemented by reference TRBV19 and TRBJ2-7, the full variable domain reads DGGITQSPKYLFRKEGQNVTLSCEQNLNHDAMYWYRQDPGQGLRLIYYSQIVNDFQKGDIAEGYSVSREKKESFPLTVTSAQKNPTAFYLCASSIDPSGRSEQYFGPGTRLTVT.

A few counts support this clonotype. The CDR3 protein is CASRILAGGEYF. The CDR3 DNA follows: TGTGCCAGCAGGATACTAGCGGGGGGCGAGTACTTC. This chain links TRBV6-2 or TRBV6-3 with TRBJ2-4, with 12 bases lining up with TRBD2. V trimming: 6 bases; J trimming: 14 bases; junction bases outside the gene matches: 5. Looked up from germline, CDR1 is MNHEY and CDR2 is SVGEGT. The CDR3 is 12 amino acids.

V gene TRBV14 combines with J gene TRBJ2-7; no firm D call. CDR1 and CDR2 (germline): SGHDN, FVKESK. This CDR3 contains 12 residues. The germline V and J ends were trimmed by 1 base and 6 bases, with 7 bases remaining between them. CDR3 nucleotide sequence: TGTGCCAGCAGCCAAGTTTACGCCGAGCAGTACTTC. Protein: CASSQVYAEQYF.

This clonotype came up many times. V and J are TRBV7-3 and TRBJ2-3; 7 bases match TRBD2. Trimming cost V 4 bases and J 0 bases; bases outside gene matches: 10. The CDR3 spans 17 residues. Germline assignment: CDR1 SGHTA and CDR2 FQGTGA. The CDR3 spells CASSSPGLGRSTDTQYF. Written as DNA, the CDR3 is TGTGCCAGCAGCTCACCCGGACTAGGACGGAGCACAGATACGCAGTATTTT.

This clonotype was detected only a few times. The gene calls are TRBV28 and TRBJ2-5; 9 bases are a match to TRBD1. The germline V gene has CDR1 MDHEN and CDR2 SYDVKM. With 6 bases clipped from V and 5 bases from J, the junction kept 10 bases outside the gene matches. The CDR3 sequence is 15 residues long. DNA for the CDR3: TGTGCCAGCAGCTCCCCGGGACAGGGTACTGAGACCCAGTACTTC. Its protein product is CASSSPGQGTETQYF.

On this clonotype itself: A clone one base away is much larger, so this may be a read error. CDR3: CASSRGATEAFF. CDR3 nucleotide sequence: TGTGCCAGCAGCCGGGGGGCCACTGAAGCTTTCTTT. The rearrangement links TRBV9 to TRBJ1-1; a weak D match, TRBD1 (6 bases). CDR1 is SGDLS and CDR2 is YYNGEE in the germline V gene. The V gene lost 4 bases and the J gene lost 4 bases, with 8 bases spanning the gap. The CDR3 is 12 residues long. Combining the CDR3 with reference TRBV9 and TRBJ1-1 gives the whole variable domain DSGVTQTPKHLITATGQRVTLRCSPRSGDLSVYWYQQSLDQGLQFLIQYYNGEERAKGNILERFSAQQFPDLHSELNLSSLELGDSALYFCASSRGATEAFFGQGTRLTVV.

The CDR3, as DNA: TGTGCCAGCTTACGTCGGCGATACATGAACACTGAAGCTTTCTTT. This encodes CASLRRRYMNTEAFF. The chain uses TRBV6-2 or TRBV6-3 and TRBJ1-1; no clear D gene. V was clipped by 8 bases and J by 0 bases, with 16 bases between them. This CDR3 has 15 amino acids. The germline V gene encodes CDR1 MNHEY and CDR2 SVGEGT.

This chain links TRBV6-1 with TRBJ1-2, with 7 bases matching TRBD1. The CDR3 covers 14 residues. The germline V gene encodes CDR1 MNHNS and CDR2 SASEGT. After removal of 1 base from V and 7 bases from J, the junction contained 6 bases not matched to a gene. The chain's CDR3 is CASSEEQGYGGYTF. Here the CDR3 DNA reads TGTGCCAGCAGTGAAGAACAGGGGTACGGTGGCTACACCTTC.

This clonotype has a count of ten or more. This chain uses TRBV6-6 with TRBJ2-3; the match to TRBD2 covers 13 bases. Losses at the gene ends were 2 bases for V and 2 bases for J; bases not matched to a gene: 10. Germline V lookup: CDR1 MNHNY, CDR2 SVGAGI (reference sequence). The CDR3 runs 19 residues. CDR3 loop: CASSYARLAGGRNTDTQYF. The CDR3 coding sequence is TGTGCCAGCAGTTACGCCAGACTAGCGGGGGGCCGTAACACAGATACGCAGTATTTT.

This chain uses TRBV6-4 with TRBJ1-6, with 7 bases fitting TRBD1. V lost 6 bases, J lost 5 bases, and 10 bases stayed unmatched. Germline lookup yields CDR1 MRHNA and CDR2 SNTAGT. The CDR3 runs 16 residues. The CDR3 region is CASRDTGDLNNSPLHF. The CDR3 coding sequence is TGTGCCAGCAGAGACACAGGGGATTTGAATAATTCACCCCTCCACTTT.

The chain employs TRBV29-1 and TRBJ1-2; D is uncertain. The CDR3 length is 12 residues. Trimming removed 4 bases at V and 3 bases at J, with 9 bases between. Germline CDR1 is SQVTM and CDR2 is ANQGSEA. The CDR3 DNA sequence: TGCAGCGTTGCGGCGGGCGACTATGGCTACACCTTC. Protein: CSVAAGDYGYTF.

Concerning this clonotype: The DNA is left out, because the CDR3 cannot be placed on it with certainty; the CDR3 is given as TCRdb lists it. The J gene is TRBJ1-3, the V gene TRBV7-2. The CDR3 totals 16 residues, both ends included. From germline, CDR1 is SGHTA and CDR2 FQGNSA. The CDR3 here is CASSLGVFGTGNTIYF.